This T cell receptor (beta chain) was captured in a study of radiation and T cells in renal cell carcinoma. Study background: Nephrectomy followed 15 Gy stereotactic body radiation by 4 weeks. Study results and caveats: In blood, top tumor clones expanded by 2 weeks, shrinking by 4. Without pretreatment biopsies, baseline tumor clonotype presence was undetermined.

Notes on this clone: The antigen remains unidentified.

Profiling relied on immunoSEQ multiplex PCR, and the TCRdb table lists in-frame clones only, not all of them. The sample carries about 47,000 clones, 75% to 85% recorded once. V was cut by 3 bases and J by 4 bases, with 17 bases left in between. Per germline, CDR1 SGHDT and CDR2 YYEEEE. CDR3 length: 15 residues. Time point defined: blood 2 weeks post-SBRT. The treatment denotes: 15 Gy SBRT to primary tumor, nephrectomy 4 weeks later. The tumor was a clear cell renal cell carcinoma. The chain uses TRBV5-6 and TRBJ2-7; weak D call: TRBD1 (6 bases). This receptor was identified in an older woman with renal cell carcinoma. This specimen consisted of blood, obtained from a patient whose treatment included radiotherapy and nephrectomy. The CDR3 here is CASSSRNRVIYEQYF. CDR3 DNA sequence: TGTGCCAGCAGCTCTAGGAACAGGGTAATTTACGAGCAGTACTTC.